Below, 8 T cell receptor beta chains from the same sample are listed, as sequenced in a study of blood T cells in healthy people across ages. Using a J-beta primer mix together with a sample-barcoded 5' primer, a second PCR was run for 7 to 11 cycles. TCRdb ran MiXCR on the 5' RACE reads and lists one entry per CDR3 protein. Found here are just over 1 million distinct CDR3 sequences, 35% to 50% of them singletons; the top ten hold approximately 20%. Material for sequencing was blood. The origin of the receptors is a woman aged 55-69 years in good health.

The chain is built from TRBV3-1 and TRBJ2-1; perhaps TRBD1 as D (5 bases). CDR1 and CDR2 (germline): LGHDT, YNNKEL (reference sequence). With 1 base removed from V and 7 bases from J, the gap between germline ends came to 14 bases. The CDR3 has 15 residues. For the CDR3, the DNA is TGTGCCAGCAGCCAAGCTTATCTGACAGTGAATGAGCAGTTCTTC. Residues: CASSQAYLTVNEQFF.

In its sample, this clonotype was seen a few times. V and J are TRBV11-2 and TRBJ2-6; possibly TRBD1 for D (5 bases). V was cut by 5 bases and J by 0 bases, with 14 bases left in between. This CDR3 contains 17 residues. Germline CDR1 SGHAT, CDR2 FQNNGV. CDR3 DNA: TGTGCCAGCAGCCTCCGACAGTCCCTCTCTGGGGCCAACGTCCTGACTTTC. Translation: CASSLRQSLSGANVLTF. Drawing the rest from reference TRBV11-2 and TRBJ2-6, the complete variable domain is EAGVAQSPRYKIIEKRQSVAFWCNPISGHATLYWYQQILGQGPKLLIQFQNNGVVDDSQLPKDRFSAERLKGVDSTLKIQPAKLEDSAVYLCASSLRQSLSGANVLTFGAGSRLTVL.

V gene TRBV29-1 combines with J gene TRBJ1-2; no firm D call. Germline V gene sequence: CDR1 SQVTM, CDR2 ANQGSEA. There are 11 residues in the CDR3. V shed 1 base and J shed 7 bases, with 7 bases lying between them. The DNA of the CDR3 is TGCAGCGTTGAAGGATTAAGTGGCTACACCTTC. It translates to CSVEGLSGYTF.

About this clonotype: With a much larger clone just one base away, this may be a read error. J is TRBJ2-3 and V is TRBV12-3 or TRBV12-4; D not resolved. There are 14 residues in the CDR3. The CDR3 reads CASSLHRITDTRYF. The DNA of the CDR3 is TGTGCCAGCAGTTTACACAGAATCACAGATACGCGGTATTTT.

The chain couples TRBV7-9 to TRBJ2-2, with 10 nucleotides matching TRBD1. Germline V CDR1 and CDR2: SEHNR, FQNEAQ (reference sequence). The CDR3 consists of 16 residues. The J segment lost 5 bases and the V segment lost 2 bases, leaving 5 bases of the junction unmatched. CDR3 DNA: TGTGCCAGCAGCTTAAAGACAGGGGGCTGGACCGGGGAGCTGTTTTTT. Translation: CASSLKTGGWTGELFF.

This clonotype showed up just once. The chain joins TRBV20-1 to TRBJ2-1; D remains ambiguous. V was trimmed by 3 bases and J by 10 bases, leaving 16 bases between them. In germline, CDR1 is DFQATT, CDR2 SNEGSKA (reference sequence). CDR3 length: 13 residues. CDR3 sequence reads: CSASPGPLNEQFF. In nucleotides, the CDR3 is TGCAGTGCTAGCCCAGGACCCCTGAACGAGCAGTTCTTC.

The gene calls are TRBV2 and TRBJ2-5; 8 positions agree with TRBD2. Trimming at V came to 3 bases and at J to 0 bases, leaving 3 bases not matched to a gene. This CDR3 has 15 residues. Looked up from germline, CDR1 is SNHLY and CDR2 is FYNNEI. The CDR3 sequence: CASSENSGDQETQYF. The CDR3 nucleotides read TGTGCCAGCAGTGAGAATAGCGGGGACCAAGAGACCCAGTACTTC. Combining the CDR3 with reference TRBV2 and TRBJ2-5 gives the whole variable domain EPEVTQTPSHQVTQMGQEVILRCVPISNHLYFYWYRQILGQKVEFLVSFYNNEISEKSEIFDDQFSVERPDGSNFTLKIRSTKLEDSAMYFCASSENSGDQETQYFGPGTRLLVL.

The chain joins TRBV5-1 to TRBJ2-3; TRBD2 agrees at 13 bases. J lost 0 bases, V lost 6 bases, and 4 bases had no gene match. Per germline, CDR1 SGHRS and CDR2 YFSETQ. This CDR3 is 16 amino acids long. The CDR3 DNA reads TGCGCCAGCAAAGGGACTAGCGGGACTAGCACAGATACGCAGTATTTT. Encoded protein: CASKGTSGTSTDTQYF.